Following are 17 T cell receptor beta chains from one sample sequenced in a study of CD8+ T cells in alopecia areata. Treatment described: oral pan-JAK inhibitor, 5-10 mg twice daily. Following extraction, RNA underwent reverse transcription to cDNA, which served as the sequencing template. Sequencing was performed with immunoSEQ multiplex PCR; in TCRdb, only in-frame clones are kept and a portion is missing. This sample has approximately 200,000 clones, with 60% to 70% found just once. This sample comprised CD4+ T cells sorted from blood, obtained at week 4, from a patient treated with tofacitinib. These receptor sequences come from a human donor with alopecia areata.

The chain couples TRBV19 to TRBJ2-1; D not resolved. The CDR3 extends over 13 amino acids. CDR1 and CDR2 from the germline V gene are LNHDA and SQIVND (reference sequence). V was shortened by 5 bases and J by 12 bases, with 17 bases between the two germline ends. CDR3 sequence (DNA): TGTGCCAGTAGTCCCCAAATGGGATTACTGCAGTTCTTC. Its translation: CASSPQMGLLQFF. Combining the CDR3 with reference TRBV19 and TRBJ2-1 gives the whole variable domain DGGITQSPKYLFRKEGQNVTLSCEQNLNHDAMYWYRQDPGQGLRLIYYSQIVNDFQKGDIAEGYSVSREKKESFPLTVTSAQKNPTAFYLCASSPQMGLLQFFGPGTRLTVL.

The chain uses TRBV6-1 and TRBJ1-2; D is ambiguous. Trimming cost V 8 bases and J 2 bases, with 15 bases left between them. This CDR3 is built from 14 residues. Germline CDR1 is MNHNS and CDR2 is SASEGT. The CDR3 region has the DNA TGTGCCAGCGCTCCAAGCACAAGGAACTATGGCTACACCTTC. It translates to CASAPSTRNYGYTF.

The V call is TRBV6-6, the J call TRBJ2-1; D could derive from TRBD1 or TRBD2 (5 bases each). In germline, CDR1 is MNHNY, CDR2 SVGAGI (reference sequence). CDR3 length equals 12 residues. V lost 6 bases, J lost 12 bases, and 15 bases lay in between. The CDR3 bases are TGTGCCAGCAGAGGGGACGCCCGGGGGCAGTTCTTC. It specifies CASRGDARGQFF.

This clone showed up just a few times. The chain links TRBV4-3 to TRBJ2-2; tentatively, D is TRBD1 (6 bases). Germline assignment: CDR1 LGHNA and CDR2 YSLEER. This CDR3 comprises 15 residues. Trimming removed 0 bases at V and 7 bases at J, with 12 bases between. For the CDR3, the DNA is TGCGCCAGCAGCCAAGAGGGGGCGACGGGCGGGGAGCTGTTTTTT. It is translated as CASSQEGATGGELFF.

This rearrangement joins TRBV2 to TRBJ2-5; D call uncertain. From germline, CDR1 is SNHLY and CDR2 FYNNEI. V was clipped by 7 bases and J by 4 bases, with 10 bases between them. The CDR3 totals 12 residues. The DNA for the CDR3 is TGTGCCAGCATAGGAGTAGTAGAGACCCAGTACTTC. Protein: CASIGVVETQYF.

The V call is TRBV15, the J call TRBJ1-2; D gene unclear. The CDR3 extends over 15 amino acids. Germline V gene sequence: CDR1 LNHNV, CDR2 YYDKDF (reference sequence). The germline V and J ends were trimmed by 0 bases and 7 bases, with 15 bases remaining between them. The CDR3 sequence: CATSRDLEVSGGYTF. Here the CDR3 DNA reads TGTGCCACCAGCAGAGATCTTGAGGTTTCGGGTGGCTACACCTTC.

Details on this clone: Mismatch with germline at one junction end may stem from a read error. The chain combines TRBV25-1 with TRBJ2-1; unclear D gene. Per germline, CDR1 MGHDK and CDR2 SYGVNS. The CDR3 length is 11 residues. The CDR3 DNA reads as TGCGCATTAAGCTCCTACAATGAGCAGTTCTTC. Its protein product is CALSSYNEQFF.

The sample holds many counts of this clone. V is TRBV2 and J is TRBJ2-1, with no clear D. V was clipped by 6 bases and J by 6 bases, with 9 bases between them. The CDR3 covers 12 residues. Germline V gene lookup returns CDR1 SNHLY and CDR2 FYNNEI. CDR3 coding DNA: TGTGCCAGCAGCGACGGTCTCAATGAGCAGTTCTTC. It codes for CASSDGLNEQFF.

The chain recombines TRBV7-9 with TRBJ2-1; D remains ambiguous. CDR1 SEHNR and CDR2 FQNEAQ come from the germline V gene (reference sequence). The CDR3 is 11 amino acids. V was pared by 5 bases and J by 8 bases, with 7 bases between. CDR3 nucleotide sequence: TGTGCCAGCAGCCGCCGGGATGAGCAGTTCTTC. Translated: CASSRRDEQFF.

The chain combines TRBV19 with TRBJ2-1; 7 nucleotides align to TRBD2. The CDR3 loop spans 19 amino acids. Germline CDR1 is LNHDA and CDR2 is SQIVND (reference sequence). J lost 4 bases, V lost 5 bases, and 20 bases had no gene match. DNA for the CDR3: TGTGCCAGTAGTCCCAAGGAGGGGTCTTGGCGGGAGTCGTACAATGAGCAGTTCTTC. Protein sequence: CASSPKEGSWRESYNEQFF.

This clone came up a few times. The V gene is TRBV5-6, the J gene TRBJ2-3; D is unclear. The V gene's germline CDR1 is SGHDT and CDR2 YYEEEE. This CDR3 region has 11 residues. The V and J ends lost 4 bases and 7 bases respectively, with 7 bases between them. DNA of the CDR3: TGTGCCAGCAGCCTCACGAATACGCAGTATTTT. The encoded protein is CASSLTNTQYF.

This clone has only a few counts. The chain carries TRBV30 and TRBJ1-1; no reliable D call. V lost 4 bases, J lost 3 bases, and 12 bases lay in between. CDR3 length equals 13 residues. The germline V gene has CDR1 GTSNPN and CDR2 SVGIG (reference sequence). This chain's CDR3 is CAWTRQTYTEAFF. DNA of the CDR3: TGTGCCTGGACGAGGCAGACATACACTGAAGCTTTCTTT. Full variable domain (missing parts from reference TRBV30 and TRBJ1-1): SQTIHQWPATLVQPVGSPLSLECTVEGTSNPNLYWYRQAAGRGLQLLFYSVGIGQISSEVPQNLSASRPQDRQFILSSKKLLLSDSGFYLCAWTRQTYTEAFFGQGTRLTVV.

V and J are TRBV6-6 and TRBJ1-1; D gene ambiguous. CDR1 is MNHNY and CDR2 is SVGAGI in the germline V gene (reference sequence). The CDR3 has 12 residues. V lost 2 bases and J lost 11, with 12 bases in between. In DNA, the CDR3 is TGTGCCAGCAGTTACGCGTTCACCCGGGCTTTCTTT. This translates into CASSYAFTRAFF.

The J gene is TRBJ2-1, the V gene TRBV5-1; D is undetermined. CDR3 length: 11 residues. CDR1 and CDR2 (germline): SGHRS, YFSETQ. V was trimmed by 5 bases and J by 7 bases, leaving 7 bases between them. This CDR3 is CASSDSNEQFF. DNA of the CDR3: TGCGCCAGCAGTGACTCAAATGAGCAGTTCTTC.

The V and J genes are TRBV7-9 and TRBJ2-3; TRBD2 matches at 12 bases. The V gene end was trimmed by 8 bases and the J gene end by 4 bases; junction bases not matched to a gene: 4. The CDR3 runs to 14 residues. CDR1 is SEHNR and CDR2 is FQNEAQ in the germline V gene (reference sequence). CDR3 region: CASLLAGGADTQYF. The CDR3 DNA follows: TGTGCCAGCCTACTAGCGGGAGGCGCAGATACGCAGTATTTT.

The V gene is TRBV5-6, the J gene TRBJ2-5; D is uncertain. V lost 3 bases, J lost 1 base, and 7 bases lay in between. Per germline, CDR1 SGHDT and CDR2 YYEEEE. This CDR3 has 13 amino acids. In nucleotides, the CDR3 is TGTGCCAGCAGCTCTAGTTTCCAAGAGACCCAGTACTTC. This codes for CASSSSFQETQYF.

The table lists this clone with a few counts. The chain recombines TRBV7-2 with TRBJ2-3; D unresolved. Trimming took off 0 bases at V and 7 bases at J, with 5 bases between the two ends. The germline CDR1 and CDR2 sequences are SGHTA and FQGNSA. The CDR3 runs to 12 residues. The CDR3 region is CASSLALNTQYF. CDR3 sequence (DNA): TGTGCCAGCAGCTTAGCCCTGAATACGCAGTATTTT.